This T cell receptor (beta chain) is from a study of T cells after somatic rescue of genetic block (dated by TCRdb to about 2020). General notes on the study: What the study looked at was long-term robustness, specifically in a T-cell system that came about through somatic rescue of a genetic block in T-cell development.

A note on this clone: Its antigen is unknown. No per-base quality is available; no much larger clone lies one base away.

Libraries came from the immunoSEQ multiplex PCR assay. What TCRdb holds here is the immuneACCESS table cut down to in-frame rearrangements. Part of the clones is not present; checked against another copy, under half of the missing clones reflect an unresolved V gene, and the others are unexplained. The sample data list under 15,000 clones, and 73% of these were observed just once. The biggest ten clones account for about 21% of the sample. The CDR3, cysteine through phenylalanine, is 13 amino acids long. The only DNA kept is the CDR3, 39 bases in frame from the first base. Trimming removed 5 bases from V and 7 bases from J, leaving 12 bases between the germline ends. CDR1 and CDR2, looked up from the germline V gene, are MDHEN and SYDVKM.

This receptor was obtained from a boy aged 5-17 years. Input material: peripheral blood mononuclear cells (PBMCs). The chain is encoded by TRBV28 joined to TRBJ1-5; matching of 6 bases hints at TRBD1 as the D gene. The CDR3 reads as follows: CASSVTGRQPQHF. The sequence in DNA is TGTGCCAGCAGTGTTACAGGGCGACAGCCCCAGCATTTT.